This T cell receptor (beta chain) originates from a study of CD8 T cells in Susac syndrome. V dropped 0 bases and J dropped 9; count of bases not matched to a gene: 8. There are 14 residues in the CDR3. CDR1 MGHRA and CDR2 YSYEKL come from the germline V gene. The authors reverse transcribed about 0.5 to 1 ug RNA with random hexamers. TCRdb recomputed calls from the immunoSEQ multiplex PCR reads with MiXCR, one row per CDR3 protein. Of 350,000 to 550,000 distinct CDR3 sequences listed, 75% to 90% are singletons. TCR beta sequencing was performed on blood CD8+ and CD4+ T cells. The sample consisted of CD8+ T cells from PBMCs. The chain joins TRBV4-1 to TRBJ2-7; 7 nucleotides match TRBD1. The sequence derives from a human donor with multiple sclerosis. The CDR3 DNA sequence: TGCGCCAGCAGCCAAGAATCCGGGACAGAGGGGCAGTACTTC. Amino acid sequence: CASSQESGTEGQYF.